The source of this TCR beta chain is a study of blood T cell repertoires in COVID-19. Study overall: Collection of acute and convalescent COVID-19 samples took place in the United States, Italy and Spain.

Sequenced by immunoSEQ multiplex PCR; TCRdb stores in-frame clones only, minus some. The sample lists around 300,000 clones, around 92% occurring once. Participant age was roughly 18 to 89 years, and participants resided in fewer than 30 US areas. Recovered status in Cohort 3 required two negative PCRs, clearance, or symptom resolution. The CDR3 runs to 12 residues. Per germline, CDR1 SNHLY and CDR2 FYNNEI. The germline V and J ends were trimmed by 4 bases and 5 bases, with 8 bases remaining between them. Sequencing was carried out using PBMCs or T cells enriched from blood (not recorded which). The source of this sequence is a woman under 40 who had recovered from COVID-19. The chain combines TRBV2 with TRBJ1-2; no clear D gene. Here the CDR3 DNA reads TGTGCCAGCAGTGTGGCGGGTTATGGCTACACCTTC. Translated: CASSVAGYGYTF. Looking up the rest from reference TRBV2 and TRBJ1-2 gives the full variable domain: EPEVTQTPSHQVTQMGQEVILRCVPISNHLYFYWYRQILGQKVEFLVSFYNNEISEKSEIFDDQFSVERPDGSNFTLKIRSTKLEDSAMYFCASSVAGYGYTFGSGTRLTVV.